The rows below give T cell receptor beta chains drawn from one sample of a study of vaccination and CD4 T cells after COVID-19. Their recognized antigens are unknown. TCRdb re-analysed the PCR reads in MiXCR, keeping a single row per CDR3 protein. The sample yields some 17,000 distinct CDR3 sequences, nearly 50% seen once. This sample comprised CD4+ T cells from blood, cultured in vitro, obtained before SARS-CoV-2 vaccination. Source of these receptors: a human donor who had recovered from COVID-19. CDR3s include the opening cysteine and the closing phenylalanine or tryptophan.

>TRBJ2-1|TRBV7-9
CASSLEARLNEQFF
>TRBJ1-3|TRBV7-2
CASSLGGSGNTIYF
>TRBJ1-1|TRBV2
CAGGGSIQNTEAFF
>TRBJ1-5|TRBV28
CASSFSTRQPQHF
>TRBJ1-1|TRBV5-4
CASHPVGGMNTEAFF
>TRBJ2-5|TRBV5-4
CASSPDGYQETQYF
>TRBJ1-1|TRBV6-5
CASSSSTGRTRDTEAFF
>TRBJ2-2|TRBV19
CASSDQGDINTGELFF
>TRBJ2-2|TRBV5-1
CASSPAGRSGELFF
>TRBJ1-2|TRBV7-2
CASSLDLDTGGYGYTF
>TRBJ2-7|TRBV12-3/TRBV12-4
CASTPGLRGAYEQYF
>TRBJ1-3|TRBV20-1
CSARDDGNTIYF
>TRBJ1-3|TRBV4-1
CASSPPGRTIGNTIYF
>TRBJ2-6|TRBV25-1
CAAQGPSNSGANVLTF
>TRBJ1-2|TRBV28
CASSLVGRTNYGYTF
>TRBJ1-5|TRBV20-1
CSAETGQGPNQPQHF
>TRBJ2-3|TRBV6-1
CASRLSGGLTDTQYF
>TRBJ2-5|TRBV20-1
CSAPRFGLAGANQETQYF
>TRBJ2-1|TRBV20-1
CSARRLAGGNEQFF
>TRBJ2-7|TRBV7-3
CASSLSPGLGYEQYF
>TRBJ1-2|TRBV6-2/TRBV6-3
CASSYSRGYSGYTF
>TRBJ2-5|TRBV19
CASSIGPGLGETQYF
>TRBJ2-3|TRBV24-1
CATSPSGGTDTQYF
>TRBJ1-6|TRBV18
CASSPIRDNSPLHF
>TRBJ2-5|TRBV28
CASSNYRVGETQYF
>TRBJ2-5|TRBV20-1
CSARNPGLGETQYF
>TRBJ2-5|TRBV20-1
CSAPLGETQYF
>TRBJ1-3|TRBV7-6
CASSLDEFSGNTIYF
>TRBJ2-1|TRBV11-2
CASSLGDSYNEQFF
>TRBJ2-3|TRBV19
CASSIVGGPGTDTQYF
>TRBJ2-7|TRBV19
CASSIALDSYEQYF